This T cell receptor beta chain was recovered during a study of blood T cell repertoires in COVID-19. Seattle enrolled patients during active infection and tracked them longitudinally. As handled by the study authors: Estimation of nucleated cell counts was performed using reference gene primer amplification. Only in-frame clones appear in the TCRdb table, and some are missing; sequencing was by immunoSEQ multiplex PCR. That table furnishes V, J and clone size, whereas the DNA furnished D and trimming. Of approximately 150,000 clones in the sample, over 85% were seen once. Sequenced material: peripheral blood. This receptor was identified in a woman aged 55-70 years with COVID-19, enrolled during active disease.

CDR3 loop: CATSRAGLAHNEQFF. The CDR3 coding sequence is TGTGCCACCAGCAGAGCAGGGTTGGCCCACAATGAGCAGTTCTTC. The chain links TRBV15 to TRBJ2-1; D is possibly TRBD1 (5 bases). The CDR3 runs to 15 residues. The germline CDR1 and CDR2 sequences are LNHNV and YYDKDF (reference sequence). V was cut by 1 base and J by 5 bases, with 12 bases left in between. Filled out from reference TRBV15 and TRBJ2-1, the complete variable domain reads DAMVIQNPRYQVTQFGKPVTLSCSQTLNHNVMYWYQQKSSQAPKLLFHYYDKDFNNEADTPDNFQSRRPNTSFCFLDIRSPGLGDTAMYLCATSRAGLAHNEQFFGPGTRLTVL.